Below, 8 T cell receptor beta chains from the same sample are listed, as sequenced in a study of cytomegalovirus exposure and HLA in healthy donors. Primers included in the PCR were 60 Vbeta and 13 Jbeta primers. Only in-frame clones appear in the TCRdb table, and some are missing; sequencing was by immunoSEQ multiplex PCR. The sample consists of 130,000 to 150,000 clones, around 79% of them appearing once. The source material was PBMCs. The receptors were gathered from a woman aged 35 to 49 in good health and CMV-seropositive.

The chain joins TRBV4-1 to TRBJ1-2; maybe TRBD1 (6 bases). CDR1 and CDR2 (germline): MGHRA, YSYEKL. V lost 0 bases and J lost 2, with 7 bases in between. This CDR3 spans 14 amino acids. The CDR3 nucleotides read TGCGCCAGCAGCCAAGAGAGGGGGAACTATGGCTACACCTTC. Encoded protein: CASSQERGNYGYTF.

The rearrangement links TRBV30 to TRBJ1-1, with D possibly being TRBD1 (5 bases). This CDR3 contains 12 residues. Germline lookup yields CDR1 GTSNPN and CDR2 SVGIG (reference sequence). Trimming stripped 4 bases from V and 8 bases from J, with 14 bases between. CDR3 nucleotide sequence: TGTGCCTGGATCGGGTTGGGGGGGGAAGCTTTCTTT. It translates to CAWIGLGGEAFF.

The V and J genes are TRBV6-5 and TRBJ2-4, with 11 bases that match TRBD1. In germline, CDR1 is MNHEY, CDR2 SVGAGI. Unmatched junction bases numbered 7, after V lost 0 bases and J lost 9 bases. This CDR3 region has 16 residues. The CDR3 DNA is TGTGCCAGCAGTTACTCCTGGACAGGGGGCTTGAGCATTCAGTACTTC. Its protein product is CASSYSWTGGLSIQYF.

The J gene is TRBJ1-1, the V gene TRBV19, with D possibly TRBD1 on 6 matching bases. Trimming pared 6 bases from V and 4 bases from J, leaving 15 bases between. Germline assignment: CDR1 LNHDA and CDR2 SQIVND (reference sequence). The CDR3 length is 14 residues. Here the CDR3 reads CASRVTGTITEAFF. CDR3 DNA: TGTGCCAGTAGAGTAACAGGGACAATCACTGAAGCTTTCTTT.

The chain carries TRBV14 and TRBJ1-4, with 7 nucleotides matching TRBD1. V was pared by 4 bases and J by 3 bases, with 8 bases of the junction left unmatched. The CDR3 runs 16 residues. Germline-derived CDR1 and CDR2 are SGHDN and FVKESK. CDR3 nucleotides: TGTGCCAGCAGCCTTTTCCCGGGACAGCCTAATGAAAAACTGTTTTTT. Protein sequence: CASSLFPGQPNEKLFF.

This clone turned up a few times. CDR3 sequence (DNA): TGTGCCAGCAGCTTAACTGGACTCAATGAGCAGTTCTTC. Translation gives CASSLTGLNEQFF. V gene TRBV7-3 combines with J gene TRBJ2-1; D might be TRBD2 (5 bases). In germline, CDR1 is SGHTA, CDR2 FQGTGA. V was trimmed by 0 bases and J by 6 bases, leaving 6 bases between them. The CDR3 sequence is 13 residues long.

This chain connects TRBV28 to TRBJ1-1; 8 bases map to TRBD1. CDR3 length: 13 amino acids. V gave up 6 bases and J gave up 11 bases; unmatched junction bases: 11. CDR1 and CDR2 from the germline V gene are MDHEN and SYDVKM. This chain's CDR3 is CASSPGQGFWAFF. CDR3 DNA sequence: TGTGCCAGCAGCCCTGGACAGGGTTTCTGGGCTTTCTTT.

V and J are TRBV29-1 and TRBJ1-1; possibly TRBD1 for D (5 bases). The V end lost 5 bases, the J end lost 3 bases, and 7 bases lay between the germline ends. Germline values: CDR1 SQVTM, CDR2 ANQGSEA. The CDR3 is 11 amino acids. In DNA, the CDR3 is TGCAGCGTTCTCAGGGACACTGAAGCTTTCTTT. Protein product: CSVLRDTEAFF.